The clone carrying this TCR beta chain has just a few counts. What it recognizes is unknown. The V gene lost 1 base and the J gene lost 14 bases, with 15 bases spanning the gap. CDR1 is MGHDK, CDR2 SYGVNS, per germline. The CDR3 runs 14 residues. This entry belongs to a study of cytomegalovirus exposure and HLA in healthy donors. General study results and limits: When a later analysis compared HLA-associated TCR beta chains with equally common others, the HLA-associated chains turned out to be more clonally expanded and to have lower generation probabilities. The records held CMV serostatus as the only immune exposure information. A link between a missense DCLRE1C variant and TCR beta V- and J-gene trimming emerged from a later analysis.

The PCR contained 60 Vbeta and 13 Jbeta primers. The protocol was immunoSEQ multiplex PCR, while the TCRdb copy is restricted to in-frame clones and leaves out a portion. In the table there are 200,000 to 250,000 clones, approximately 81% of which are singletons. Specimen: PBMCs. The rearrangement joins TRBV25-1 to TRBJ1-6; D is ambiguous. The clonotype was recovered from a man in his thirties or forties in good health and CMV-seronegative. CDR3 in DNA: TGTGCCAGCAGTGAATGGTTGGCCCCCGGGACCCTCCACTTT. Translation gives CASSEWLAPGTLHF.